This TCR beta chain was sequenced in a study of T-cell reconstitution after alpha-beta-depleted transplantation in children. The germline V gene encodes CDR1 SNHLY and CDR2 FYNNEI. This CDR3 is built from 14 residues. Between the trimmed V and J ends, which lost 8 bases and 0 bases, there was a span of 10 bases. The authors prepared the TCRbeta library with unique molecular identifiers. Via MiXCR, TCRdb re-called the PCR reads, giving one row per CDR3 protein. The sample lists 450,000 to 600,000 distinct CDR3 sequences, approximately 16% seen once, with more than 2.5% in the top ten. The chain employs TRBV2 and TRBJ2-2; D uncertain. The sequence derives from a human donor who donated a stem cell graft to a child with acute lymphoblastic leukemia. Source: PBMCs from the stem cell graft donor, taken from the stem cell graft. CDR3 region: CASDTGTNTGELFF. For the CDR3, the DNA is TGTGCCAGCGATACTGGGACGAACACCGGGGAGCTGTTTTTT.